These 28 T cell receptor beta chains came from one sample sequenced in a study of OX40 agonist ivuxolimab in advanced cancers. The repertoire was sequenced with immunoSEQ multiplex PCR; TCRdb's copy has only in-frame clones and lacks some. Counted here are 60,000 to 90,000 clones, about 86% occurring once; the ten biggest clones make up more than 0.65%. Sample: CD4+ or CD8+ T cells sorted from blood, taken in a trial of the OX40 agonist ivuxolimab. All receptors come from an adult with an advanced solid tumor such as melanoma, head and neck, liver or kidney cancer.

This rearrangement joins TRBV7-2 to TRBJ1-1, with 8 bases aligning to TRBD1. The V segment lost 5 bases and the J segment 6 bases; nucleotides outside the gene matches: 11. The CDR3 sequence is 15 residues long. Germline V gene lookup returns CDR1 SGHTA and CDR2 FQGNSA. DNA of the CDR3: TGTGCCAGCAGCATTCGGACAGGGCGGAGGGCTGAAGCTTTCTTT. Protein: CASSIRTGRRAEAFF.

This sequence joins TRBV6-1 and TRBJ2-7, with TRBD1 matching over 7 bases. Germline CDR1 is MNHNS and CDR2 is SASEGT. Losses at the gene ends were 10 bases for V and 3 bases for J; bases not matched to a gene: 12. The CDR3 is made up of 14 amino acids. This chain's CDR3 is CATEEPGQYYEQYF. The CDR3 nucleotides are TGTGCCACCGAGGAGCCGGGACAGTACTACGAGCAGTACTTC.

This chain links TRBV7-2 with TRBJ1-2; no clear D gene. Germline V gives CDR1 SGHTA, CDR2 FQGNSA. V shed 5 bases and J shed 5 bases, with 12 bases lying between them. CDR3 length: 13 residues. CDR3 nucleotides: TGTGCCAGCAGCCGCACTAGGGATTATGGCTACACCTTC. Translated: CASSRTRDYGYTF.

The chain employs TRBV30 and TRBJ2-7; 8 nucleotides agree with TRBD1. The CDR3 spans 14 residues. In germline, CDR1 is GTSNPN, CDR2 SVGIG (reference sequence). V was pared by 3 bases and J by 7 bases, with 11 bases of the junction left unmatched. The CDR3 region has the DNA TGTGCCTGGAGATTTCGACAGGGGCGTGGGGAGCAGTACTTC. It yields the protein CAWRFRQGRGEQYF. The whole variable domain, remainder taken from reference TRBV30 and TRBJ2-7, is SQTIHQWPATLVQPVGSPLSLECTVEGTSNPNLYWYRQAAGRGLQLLFYSVGIGQISSEVPQNLSASRPQDRQFILSSKKLLLSDSGFYLCAWRFRQGRGEQYFGPGTRLTVT.

The chain links TRBV7-2 to TRBJ2-3; D could derive from TRBD1 or TRBD2 (5 bases each). This CDR3 is built from 15 residues. From germline, CDR1 is SGHTA and CDR2 FQGNSA. V dropped 2 bases and J dropped 0 bases, with 9 bases sitting between them. CDR3: CASSLYGASTDTQYF. The CDR3 DNA reads as TGTGCCAGCAGCTTATACGGGGCTAGCACAGATACGCAGTATTTT. The whole variable domain, remainder taken from reference TRBV7-2 and TRBJ2-3, is GAGVSQSPSNKVTEKGKDVELRCDPISGHTALYWYRQSLGQGLEFLIYFQGNSAPDKSGLPSDRFSAERTGGSVSTLTIQRTQQEDSAVYLCASSLYGASTDTQYFGPGTRLTVL.

This sequence joins TRBV5-4 and TRBJ2-3; D possibly corresponds to TRBD1 (5 bases). The V and J ends lost 5 bases and 0 bases respectively, with 7 bases between them. This CDR3 comprises 13 residues. Germline CDR1 SGHNT, CDR2 YYREEE (reference sequence). CDR3 bases: TGTGCCAGCAGGCGACAGAGCACAGATACGCAGTATTTT. Residues: CASRRQSTDTQYF.

The chain recombines TRBV27 with TRBJ2-7; D gene uncertain. The V end was cut by 7 bases, the J end by 0 bases, with 10 bases between. This CDR3 region has 13 residues. CDR1 is MNHEY, CDR2 SMNVEV, per germline (reference sequence). This CDR3 reads CASKSQLSYEQYF. CDR3 nucleotides: TGTGCCAGCAAGTCCCAGCTCTCCTACGAGCAGTACTTC.

The rearrangement links TRBV5-3 to TRBJ1-1; D gene unclear. TRBV5-3 is annotated as an ORF whose role is uncertain. Trimming cost V 3 bases and J 5 bases, with 23 bases left between them. The CDR3 consists of 17 residues. CDR3 bases: TGTGCCAGAAGCTCCAAGGCGTACACACGGCAGGAAACTGAAGCTTTCTTT. It codes for CARSSKAYTRQETEAFF.

This rearrangement joins TRBV9 to TRBJ2-2, with D possibly matching TRBD1 (7 bases). Germline V gives CDR1 SGDLS, CDR2 YYNGEE. The ends were cut back, 4 bases at V and 5 bases at J, with 18 bases in the middle. This CDR3 is built from 16 residues. The CDR3 region has the DNA TGTGCCAGCAGCCCCAGGGGGGACGGGGGTACCGGGGAGCTGTTTTTT. Its protein product is CASSPRGDGGTGELFF. Full variable domain (outside the CDR3, taken from reference TRBV9 and TRBJ2-2): DSGVTQTPKHLITATGQRVTLRCSPRSGDLSVYWYQQSLDQGLQFLIQYYNGEERAKGNILERFSAQQFPDLHSELNLSSLELGDSALYFCASSPRGDGGTGELFFGEGSRLTVL.

This chain links TRBV6-5 with TRBJ2-7; 8 bases match TRBD1. This CDR3 is built from 15 residues. Trimming at V came to 4 bases and at J to 2 bases, leaving 7 bases not matched to a gene. Germline CDR1 reads MNHEY; CDR2 reads SVGAGI. DNA of the CDR3: TGTGCCAGCAGTTTGGGGACAGGCAGGACCTACGAGCAGTACTTC. The encoded protein is CASSLGTGRTYEQYF.

The DNA for the CDR3 is TGTGCCAGCAGCTTATCAGGGGGCAGCAATCAGCCCCAGCATTTT. This translates into CASSLSGGSNQPQHF. The V call is TRBV7-3, the J call TRBJ1-5; 8 bases map to TRBD1. This CDR3 comprises 15 residues. J was trimmed by 1 base and V by 2 bases; bases with no gene match: 1. Germline-derived CDR1 and CDR2 are SGHTA and FQGTGA.

This clone showed up just once. The rearrangement joins TRBV5-1 to TRBJ2-3, with D possibly matching TRBD2 (5 bases). V was clipped by 0 bases and J by 0 bases, with 11 bases between them. The length of the CDR3 is 16 residues. Germline CDR1 SGHRS, CDR2 YFSETQ. The CDR3 DNA follows: TGCGCCAGCAGCTTGGGGGGAGTCGGGAGCACAGATACGCAGTATTTT. Its protein is CASSLGGVGSTDTQYF.

This chain uses TRBV21-1 with TRBJ2-7; the table's TRBD1 call for D was not verified on the DNA. TRBV21-1 is noted as a pseudogene. This CDR3 has 13 amino acids. The CDR3 protein is CASSKEGGYEQYF. CDR3 coding DNA: TGTGCCAGCAGCAAAGAAGGGGGCTACGAGCAGTACTTC.

The rearrangement links TRBV25-1 to TRBJ2-7; 11 bases align to TRBD1. Unmatched junction bases numbered 6, after V lost 3 bases and J lost 5 bases. Germline assignment: CDR1 MGHDK and CDR2 SYGVNS. The CDR3 spans 15 residues. The CDR3 sequence: CASSDPGQGENEQYF. CDR3 sequence (DNA): TGTGCCAGCAGTGACCCGGGACAGGGGGAAAACGAGCAGTACTTC.

The chain links TRBV5-1 to TRBJ1-1, with TRBD1 as a possible D gene (6 bases). The CDR3 loop spans 18 amino acids. Trimming cost V 3 bases and J 0 bases, with 21 bases left between them. Germline V CDR1 and CDR2: SGHRS, YFSETQ. CDR3 sequence reads: CASSYPSGGGFMNTEAFF. The CDR3 nucleotides are TGCGCCAGCAGCTACCCTTCCGGGGGGGGCTTCATGAACACTGAAGCTTTCTTT.

The chain employs TRBV7-9 and TRBJ1-3; D remains ambiguous. CDR1 is SEHNR and CDR2 is FQNEAQ in the germline V gene (reference sequence). V was shortened by 0 bases and J by 4 bases, with 13 bases between the two germline ends. CDR3 size: 16 residues. The CDR3 is CASSLATPGPGNTIYF. CDR3 DNA sequence: TGTGCCAGCAGCTTAGCCACCCCCGGCCCAGGAAACACCATATATTTT.

This clone is a singleton in its sample. This chain uses TRBV28 with TRBJ1-6; 8 nucleotides match TRBD1. The CDR3 runs to 16 residues. Germline lookup yields CDR1 MDHEN and CDR2 SYDVKM. V gave up 5 bases and J gave up 4 bases; unmatched junction bases: 7. The CDR3 DNA reads TGTGCCAGCAGTGACCGGGACAGGAGATATAATTCACCCCTCCACTTT. It translates to CASSDRDRRYNSPLHF.

J is TRBJ1-5 and V is TRBV19; 8 nucleotides agree with TRBD1. The CDR3 length is 15 residues. Unmatched junction bases numbered 8, after V lost 6 bases and J lost 4 bases. Germline-derived CDR1 and CDR2 are LNHDA and SQIVND (reference sequence). CDR3 region: CASRPQGAGNQPQHF. The CDR3 DNA follows: TGTGCCAGTAGGCCGCAGGGGGCTGGAAATCAGCCCCAGCATTTT.

The rearrangement joins TRBV5-5 to TRBJ1-3; maybe TRBD1 (6 bases). This CDR3 region has 16 residues. The V and J ends lost 4 bases and 0 bases respectively, with 14 bases between them. Germline lookup yields CDR1 SGHKS and CDR2 YYEKEE (reference sequence). CDR3 loop: CASSPGNRASGNTIYF. CDR3 nucleotide sequence: TGTGCCAGCAGCCCTGGTAACAGGGCCTCTGGAAACACCATATATTTT.

The chain couples TRBV4-1 to TRBJ1-1; a possible D gene is TRBD1 (6 bases). The CDR3 spans 14 residues. Trimming pared 4 bases from V and 1 base from J, leaving 10 bases between. The germline CDR1 and CDR2 sequences are MGHRA and YSYEKL. CDR3 residues: CASSRNRENTEAFF. The CDR3 DNA is TGCGCCAGCAGCCGAAACAGGGAGAACACTGAAGCTTTCTTT.

The chain links TRBV5-1 to TRBJ1-2, with D uncertain. This CDR3 has 14 residues. CDR1 SGHRS and CDR2 YFSETQ come from the germline V gene. Between the trimmed V and J ends, which lost 0 bases and 1 base, there was a span of 7 bases. The DNA for the CDR3 is TGCGCCAGCAGCTTGGATCCTAATAACTATGGCTACACCTTC. This sequence encodes CASSLDPNNYGYTF.

The V and J genes are TRBV5-4 and TRBJ1-6; TRBD1 aligns across 7 bases. Unmatched junction bases numbered 6, after V lost 2 bases and J lost 10 bases. The CDR3 is made up of 14 amino acids. Germline CDR1 SGHNT, CDR2 YYREEE (reference sequence). The CDR3 here is CASSLKGATSPLHF. CDR3 nucleotides: TGTGCCAGCAGCTTAAAGGGGGCCACCTCACCCCTCCACTTT.

V gene TRBV18 combines with J gene TRBJ2-2; a possible D gene is TRBD2 (6 bases). V lost 3 bases to trimming and J lost 1 base, with 12 bases between them. This CDR3 is 16 amino acids long. Per germline, CDR1 KGHSH and CDR2 LQKENI. The CDR3 DNA follows: TGTGCCAGCTCACCCGTAGCGGCCCTGAACACCGGGGAGCTGTTTTTT. This gives the protein CASSPVAALNTGELFF.

The chain joins TRBV7-9 to TRBJ2-7; D is unclear. The CDR3 length is 14 residues. V gave up 5 bases and J gave up 0 bases, with 11 bases separating them. Germline lookup yields CDR1 SEHNR and CDR2 FQNEAQ (reference sequence). DNA of the CDR3: TGTGCCAGCAGCCCTGAACTACTCTCCTACGAGCAGTACTTC. Translating gives CASSPELLSYEQYF.

The chain combines TRBV9 with TRBJ2-1, with 7 bases lining up with TRBD1. V gave up 3 bases and J gave up 3 bases; unmatched junction bases: 9. CDR3 length: 16 residues. From germline, CDR1 is SGDLS and CDR2 YYNGEE. The CDR3, as DNA: TGTGCCAGCAGCGCCCCCGGGACAGCCTACTACAATGAGCAGTTCTTC. It yields the protein CASSAPGTAYYNEQFF.

The count of this clone is one. The chain joins TRBV6-6 to TRBJ1-3; a possible D gene is TRBD1 (6 bases). CDR1 MNHNY and CDR2 SVGAGI come from the germline V gene (reference sequence). The V end was cut by 5 bases, the J end by 4 bases, with 15 bases between. CDR3 length: 15 residues. The DNA of the CDR3 is TGTGCCAGCAGTGGGGGGGGCGCATTCGGAAACACCATATATTTT. Translating gives CASSGGGAFGNTIYF.

The V call is TRBV11-2, the J call TRBJ2-2; D unclear. CDR1 and CDR2 from the germline V gene are SGHAT and FQNNGV. Trimming shortened V by 5 bases and J by 4 bases, and 11 bases separated the two germline ends. The CDR3 extends over 14 amino acids. Written as DNA, the CDR3 is TGTGCCAGCAGCCCTTTGTCGCGCACCGGGGAGCTGTTTTTT. Encoded protein: CASSPLSRTGELFF.

The rearrangement joins TRBV19 to TRBJ2-7, with D perhaps being TRBD1 or TRBD2 (5 bases each). The length of the CDR3 is 13 residues. Germline loops: CDR1 LNHDA, CDR2 SQIVND (reference sequence). V was shortened by 4 bases and J by 4 bases, with 11 bases between the two germline ends. The CDR3 spells CASSTRGPYEQYF. The CDR3 coding sequence is TGTGCCAGTAGTACCCGGGGCCCTTACGAGCAGTACTTC.